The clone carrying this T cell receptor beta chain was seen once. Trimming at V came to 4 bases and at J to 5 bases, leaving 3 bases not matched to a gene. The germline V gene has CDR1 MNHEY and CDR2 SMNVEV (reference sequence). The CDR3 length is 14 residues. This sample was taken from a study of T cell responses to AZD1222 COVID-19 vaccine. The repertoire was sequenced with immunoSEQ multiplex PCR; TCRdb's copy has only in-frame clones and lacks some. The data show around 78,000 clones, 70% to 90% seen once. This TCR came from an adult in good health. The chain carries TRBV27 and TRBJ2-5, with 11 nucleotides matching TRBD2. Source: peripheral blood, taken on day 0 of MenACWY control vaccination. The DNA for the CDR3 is TGTGCCAGCAGTTCGCGGACTAGCGGGGAGACCCAGTACTTC. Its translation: CASSSRTSGETQYF.